Below are 8 T cell receptor beta chains sequenced from a single sample in a study of T cell changes during pregnancy in multiple sclerosis (dated 2019 in TCRdb). The library came from the immunoSEQ multiplex PCR assay. The clones in this table, taken by TCRdb from immuneACCESS, are in-frame only. Not every clone is retained; where verified, under half of the shortfall comes from an unresolved V gene, and the cause of the rest is unknown. The sample includes some 80,000 clones, with about 90% observed a single time. The ten largest account for roughly 2.5% of the sample. The specimen was peripheral blood, collected before pregnancy. These receptors came from a female donor with multiple sclerosis, enrolled in a pregnancy study.

The V call is TRBV5-1, the J call TRBJ2-5; TRBD1 matches at 8 bases. CDR3 length equals 15 residues. Trimming took 4 bases from V and 2 from J; bases not matched to a gene: 7. Germline CDR1 SGHRS, CDR2 YFSETQ. CDR3 sequence: CASSRLGTGQETQYF. Here the CDR3 DNA reads TGCGCCAGCAGCCGTCTTGGGACAGGACAAGAGACCCAGTACTTC.

The chain has TRBV7-9 and TRBJ1-2; possibly TRBD1 for D (6 bases). This CDR3 region has 16 residues. Germline V gene data show CDR1 as SEHNR and CDR2 as FQNEAQ (reference sequence). Between the trimmed V and J ends, which lost 1 base and 5 bases, there was a span of 17 bases. The CDR3 DNA reads TGTGCCAGCAGCTTAGTCCAGGGGCAGACAATTTATGGCTACACCTTC. Translation gives CASSLVQGQTIYGYTF.

J is TRBJ2-2 and V is TRBV5-6, with TRBD2 as a possible D gene (5 bases). The germline gives CDR1 SGHDT, CDR2 YYEEEE. The V and J ends lost 4 bases and 4 bases respectively, with 14 bases between them. The CDR3 has 15 residues. The CDR3 DNA reads as TGTGCCAGCAGCACAACAGCGGATGGCACCGGGGAGCTGTTTTTT. Its protein is CASSTTADGTGELFF.

The J gene is TRBJ1-5, the V gene TRBV4-3; perhaps TRBD1 as D (5 bases). V lost 5 bases to trimming and J lost 6 bases, with 8 bases between them. Looked up from germline, CDR1 is LGHNA and CDR2 is YSLEER. This CDR3 is 12 amino acids long. The CDR3: CASSKRGQPQHF. CDR3 coding DNA: TGCGCCAGCAGCAAAAGGGGTCAGCCCCAGCATTTT.

The V and J genes are TRBV29-1 and TRBJ1-1, with D perhaps TRBD1 (5 bases). Trimming stripped 4 bases from V and 2 bases from J, with 14 bases between. Germline V gives CDR1 SQVTM, CDR2 ANQGSEA. This CDR3 contains 14 residues. For the CDR3, the DNA is TGCAGCGTTGCACAGGCCCCCTTCAACACTGAAGCTTTCTTT. Translated, it gives CSVAQAPFNTEAFF.

The chain links TRBV19 to TRBJ2-1, with D tentatively TRBD2 (5 bases). Trimming cost V 7 bases and J 9 bases, with 19 bases left between them. CDR1 and CDR2 from the germline V gene are LNHDA and SQIVND (reference sequence). This CDR3 is 14 amino acids long. CDR3 in amino acids: CASMALSRAGEQFF. The CDR3, as DNA: TGTGCCAGTATGGCCCTCTCGAGGGCGGGTGAGCAGTTCTTC.

Ten or more counts support this clone. The rearrangement uses TRBV2 and TRBJ2-1; TRBD2 matches 12 bases. CDR1 and CDR2 (germline): SNHLY, FYNNEI. After removal of 6 bases from V and 5 bases from J, the junction contained 17 bases not matched to a gene. The length of the CDR3 is 19 residues. CDR3: CASRMKITSGLAGNNEQFF. CDR3 DNA sequence: TGTGCCAGCAGGATGAAGATTACGTCGGGACTAGCGGGTAACAATGAGCAGTTCTTC.

The chain combines TRBV5-1 with TRBJ1-4; D may be TRBD1 (5 bases). V was shortened by 7 bases and J by 5 bases, with 12 bases between the two germline ends. The CDR3 is made up of 13 amino acids. CDR1 is SGHRS and CDR2 is YFSETQ in the germline V gene. CDR3 DNA sequence: TGCGCCAGCCGACAGACCGTAAATGAAAAACTGTTTTTT. It specifies CASRQTVNEKLFF. Together with reference TRBV5-1 and TRBJ1-4, the CDR3 gives the full variable domain: KAGVTQTPRYLIKTRGQQVTLSCSPISGHRSVSWYQQTPGQGLQFLFEYFSETQRNKGNFPGRFSGRQFSNSRSEMNVSTLELGDSALYLCASRQTVNEKLFFGSGTQLSVL.